This T cell receptor beta chain was recorded in a study of T cell repertoires in cytomegalovirus infection. Study-wide background: Indications came from public TCR beta signatures; they pointed to CMV infection and to a matching HLA type.

The CDR3 is 14 amino acids. V lost 2 bases to trimming and J lost 8 bases, with 10 bases between them. Study outcomes and limitations: The ex vivo response was dominated by HLA-C-restricted CMV-specific TCR beta clonotypes.

This clonotype turned up a few times. Its antigen remains unidentified. TCRdb passed the reads through MiXCR, listing each CDR3 protein once. This table holds approximately 1,000,000 distinct CDR3 sequences, around 32% found once. The chain joins TRBV12-3 or TRBV12-4 to TRBJ1-6; no reliable D call. The specimen was cultured CD8+ T cells from PBMCs, collected from culture after CMV antigen stimulation. The source of this sequence is a human donor in good health (CMV status not recorded). Some clones in this sample may be carry-over from other donors' samples. The CDR3 is CASSLWFEDSPLHF. DNA for the CDR3: TGTGCCAGCAGTTTATGGTTCGAAGATTCACCCCTCCACTTT.